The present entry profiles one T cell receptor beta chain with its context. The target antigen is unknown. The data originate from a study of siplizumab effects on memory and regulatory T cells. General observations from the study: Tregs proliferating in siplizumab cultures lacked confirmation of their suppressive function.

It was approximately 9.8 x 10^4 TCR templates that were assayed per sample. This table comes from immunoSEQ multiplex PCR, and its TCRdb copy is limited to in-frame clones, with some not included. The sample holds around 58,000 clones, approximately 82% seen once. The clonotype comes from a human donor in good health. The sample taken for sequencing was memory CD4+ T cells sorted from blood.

The CDR3 here is CASSLRSNYGYTF. The DNA of the CDR3 is TGTGCCAGCAGCTTGAGGTCTAACTATGGCTACACCTTC. This chain links TRBV5-4 with TRBJ1-2; D is ambiguous. V lost 1 base and J 0 bases, leaving 4 bases between the germline ends. In germline, CDR1 is SGHNT, CDR2 YYREEE (reference sequence). This CDR3 is built from 13 residues.